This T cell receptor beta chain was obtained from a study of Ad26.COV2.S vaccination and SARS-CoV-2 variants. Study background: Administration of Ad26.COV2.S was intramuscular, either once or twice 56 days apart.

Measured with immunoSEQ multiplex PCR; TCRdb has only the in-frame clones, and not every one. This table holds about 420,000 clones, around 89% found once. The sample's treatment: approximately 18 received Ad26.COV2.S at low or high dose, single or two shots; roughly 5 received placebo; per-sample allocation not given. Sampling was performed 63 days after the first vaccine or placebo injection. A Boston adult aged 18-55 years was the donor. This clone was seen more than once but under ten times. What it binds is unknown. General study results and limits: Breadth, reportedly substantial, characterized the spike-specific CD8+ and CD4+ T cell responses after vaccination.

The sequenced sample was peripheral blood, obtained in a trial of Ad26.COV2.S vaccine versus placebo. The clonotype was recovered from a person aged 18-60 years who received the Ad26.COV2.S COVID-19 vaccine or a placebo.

CDR3 protein: CASSDGLAGGLTDTQYF. CDR3 coding DNA: TGTGCCAGTAGTGACGGACTAGCGGGGGGGCTAACAGATACGCAGTATTTT. This chain connects TRBV19 to TRBJ2-3; 15 bases align to TRBD2. The CDR3 extends over 17 amino acids. Germline CDR1 reads LNHDA; CDR2 reads SQIVND (reference sequence). V lost 5 bases and J lost 3; bases outside the gene matches: 6.